This T cell receptor (beta chain) was retrieved from a study of blood T cell repertoires in COVID-19. For the study at large: Collection of acute and convalescent COVID-19 samples took place in the United States, Italy and Spain. Nucleic acid was either cDNA or gDNA, and it came from T cells, B-cell-depleted T cells, or PBMCs.

The ends were cut back, 4 bases at V and 5 bases at J, with 15 bases in the middle. Germline CDR1 and CDR2: SGHKS and YYEKEE (reference sequence). The CDR3 spans 14 residues. Original processing methods: Reference gene primers were amplified, and this amplification served to estimate nucleated cell counts. TCRdb's copy holds only in-frame clones and misses some; the assay was immunoSEQ multiplex PCR. V, J and clone size are taken as reported in that table, and D and trimming were inferred from the DNA itself. The data hold 30,000 to 40,000 clones, with roughly 90% observed a single time. The sequence was obtained from a human donor with active COVID-19. The donor label of this sample is uncertain. Material for sequencing was peripheral blood. This chain joins TRBV5-5 and TRBJ1-2; a weak D match, TRBD1 (5 bases). The DNA for the CDR3 is TGTGCCAGCAGCCAGACAGACAATCTTTATGGCTACACCTTC. Translating gives CASSQTDNLYGYTF.